This T cell receptor (beta chain) was retrieved from a study of molecular identifiers for immune sequencing clone quantification. This CDR3 comprises 15 residues. The germline CDR1 and CDR2 sequences are MNHEY and SVGAGI. V was shortened by 2 bases and J by 5 bases, with 15 bases between the two germline ends. MiXCR was run by TCRdb on the PCR reads, yielding one entry per CDR3 protein. The profile shows roughly 320,000 distinct CDR3 sequences, about 22% of them singletons. The sample consisted of naive CD8+ T cells from blood, with Jurkat cell RNA spiked in. Subset: FACS-sorted CD8+CD4-CCR7+CD45RA+ naive T cells. This sequence originates from a human donor in good health. Some libraries in this study had Jurkat cell RNA spiked in. The J gene is TRBJ1-2, the V gene TRBV6-5; the D gene is possibly TRBD1 (5 bases). The DNA of the CDR3 is TGTGCCAGCAGTTACGCCGAGGCGGGACCTTATGGCTACACCTTC. Translating it yields CASSYAEAGPYGYTF.